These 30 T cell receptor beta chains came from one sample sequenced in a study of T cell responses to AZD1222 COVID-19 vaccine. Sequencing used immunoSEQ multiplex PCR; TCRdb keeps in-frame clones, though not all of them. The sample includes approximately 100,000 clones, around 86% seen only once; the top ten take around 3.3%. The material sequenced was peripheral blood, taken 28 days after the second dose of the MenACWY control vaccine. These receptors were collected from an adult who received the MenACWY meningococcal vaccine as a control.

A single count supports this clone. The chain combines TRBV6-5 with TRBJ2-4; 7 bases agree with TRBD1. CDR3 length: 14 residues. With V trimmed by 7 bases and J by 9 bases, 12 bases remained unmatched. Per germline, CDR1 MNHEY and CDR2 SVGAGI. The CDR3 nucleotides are TGTGCCAGCACCCACCTGGGACAGCCCTCCATTCAGTACTTC. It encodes CASTHLGQPSIQYF.

The CDR3 loop is CASSFVQGGRNGYTF. CDR3 DNA: TGTGCCAGCAGTTTCGTCCAGGGGGGGAGGAATGGCTACACCTTC. V gene TRBV28 combines with J gene TRBJ1-2, with TRBD1 identical over 7 bases. This CDR3 has 15 residues. With 3 bases clipped from V and 6 bases from J, the junction kept 10 bases outside the gene matches. Germline V gene data show CDR1 as MDHEN and CDR2 as SYDVKM.

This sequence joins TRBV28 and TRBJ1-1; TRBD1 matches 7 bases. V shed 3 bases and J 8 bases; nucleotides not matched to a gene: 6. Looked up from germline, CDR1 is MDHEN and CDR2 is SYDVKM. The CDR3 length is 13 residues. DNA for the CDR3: TGTGCCAGCAGTTTTATTCTGACAGGGGAAGCTTTCTTT. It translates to CASSFILTGEAFF. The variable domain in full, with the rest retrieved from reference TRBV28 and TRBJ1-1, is DVKVTQSSRYLVKRTGEKVFLECVQDMDHENMFWYRQDPGLGLRLIYFSYDVKMKEKGDIPEGYSVSREKKERFSLILESASTNQTSMYLCASSFILTGEAFFGQGTRLTVV.

The CDR3, as DNA: TGTGCCAGCAGTTTACGGTCCAACTATGGCTACACCTTC. It encodes CASSLRSNYGYTF. The rearrangement joins TRBV12-3 or TRBV12-4 to TRBJ1-2, with D uncertain. Trimming cost V 2 bases and J 2 bases, with 6 bases left between them. This CDR3 spans 13 amino acids.

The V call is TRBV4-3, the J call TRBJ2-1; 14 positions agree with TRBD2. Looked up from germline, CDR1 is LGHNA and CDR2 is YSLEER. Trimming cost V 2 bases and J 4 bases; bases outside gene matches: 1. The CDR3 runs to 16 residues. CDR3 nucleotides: TGCGCCAGCAGCCAACGGACTAGCGGGGGGTACAATGAGCAGTTCTTC. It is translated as CASSQRTSGGYNEQFF.

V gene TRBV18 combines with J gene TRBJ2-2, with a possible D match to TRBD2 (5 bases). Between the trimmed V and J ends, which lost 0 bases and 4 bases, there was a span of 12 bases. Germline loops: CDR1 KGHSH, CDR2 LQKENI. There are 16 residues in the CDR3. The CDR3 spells CASSPPGEGGTGELFF. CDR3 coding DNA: TGTGCCAGCTCACCACCGGGTGAGGGCGGCACCGGGGAGCTGTTTTTT.

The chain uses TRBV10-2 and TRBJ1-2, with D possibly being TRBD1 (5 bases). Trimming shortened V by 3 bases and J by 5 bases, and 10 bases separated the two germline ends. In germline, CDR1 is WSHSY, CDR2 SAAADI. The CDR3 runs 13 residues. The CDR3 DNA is TGCGCCAGCAGTGAAATGGGGGAATATGGCTACACCTTC. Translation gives CASSEMGEYGYTF.

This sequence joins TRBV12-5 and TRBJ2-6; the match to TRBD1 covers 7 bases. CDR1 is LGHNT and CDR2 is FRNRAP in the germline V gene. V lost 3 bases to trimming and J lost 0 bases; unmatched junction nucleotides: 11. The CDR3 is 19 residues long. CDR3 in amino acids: CASGFKPLGTDSGANVLTF. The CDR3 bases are TGTGCTAGTGGTTTCAAACCCCTTGGGACAGACTCTGGGGCCAACGTCCTGACTTTC.

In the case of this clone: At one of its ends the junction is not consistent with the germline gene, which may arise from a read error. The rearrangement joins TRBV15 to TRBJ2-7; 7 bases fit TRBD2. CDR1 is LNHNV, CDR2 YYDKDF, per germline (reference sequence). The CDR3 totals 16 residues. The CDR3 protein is CPTSDTAGGSSYEQYF. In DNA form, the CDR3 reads TGTCCCACCAGCGACACGGCCGGGGGGAGCTCCTACGAGCAGTACTTC.

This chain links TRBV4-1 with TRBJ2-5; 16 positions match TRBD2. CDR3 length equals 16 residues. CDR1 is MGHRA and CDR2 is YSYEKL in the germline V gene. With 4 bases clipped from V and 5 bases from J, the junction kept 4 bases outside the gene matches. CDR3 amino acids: CASSPGLAGGRETQYF. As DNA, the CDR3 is TGCGCCAGCAGCCCGGGACTAGCGGGGGGGCGGGAGACCCAGTACTTC.

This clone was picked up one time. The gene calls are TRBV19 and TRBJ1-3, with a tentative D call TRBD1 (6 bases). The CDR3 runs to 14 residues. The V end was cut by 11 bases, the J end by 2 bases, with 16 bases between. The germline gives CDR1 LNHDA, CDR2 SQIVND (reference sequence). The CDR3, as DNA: TGTGCCTTTCATAGGGGGTACCCTGGAAACACCATATATTTT. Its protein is CAFHRGYPGNTIYF.

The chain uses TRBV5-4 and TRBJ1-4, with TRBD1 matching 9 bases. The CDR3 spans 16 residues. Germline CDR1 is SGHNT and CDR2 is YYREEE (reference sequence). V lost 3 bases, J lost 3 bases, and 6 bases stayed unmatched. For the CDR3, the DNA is TGTGCCAGCAGCTCCGCCGGGACAGGGTCTAATGAAAAACTGTTTTTT. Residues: CASSSAGTGSNEKLFF.

The chain's CDR3 is CASSRVSRTDTQYF. The DNA for the CDR3 is TGTGCCAGTAGCCGGGTCAGTCGCACAGATACGCAGTATTTT. The chain couples TRBV19 to TRBJ2-3; D remains unclear. V was shortened by 6 bases and J by 1 base, with 11 bases between the two germline ends. CDR3 length: 14 amino acids. Germline CDR1 is LNHDA and CDR2 is SQIVND (reference sequence).

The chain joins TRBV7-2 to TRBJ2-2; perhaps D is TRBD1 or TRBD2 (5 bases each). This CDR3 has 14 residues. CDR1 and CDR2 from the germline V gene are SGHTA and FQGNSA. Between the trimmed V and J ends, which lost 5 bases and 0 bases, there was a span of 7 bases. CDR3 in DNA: TGTGCCAGCAGCCGGGGACCGAACACCGGGGAGCTGTTTTTT. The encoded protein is CASSRGPNTGELFF.

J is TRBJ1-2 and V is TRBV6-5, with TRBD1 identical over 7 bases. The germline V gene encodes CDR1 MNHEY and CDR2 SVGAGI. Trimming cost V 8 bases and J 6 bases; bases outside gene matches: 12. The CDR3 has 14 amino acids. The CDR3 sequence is CASQTSGGQDGYTF. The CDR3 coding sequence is TGTGCCAGCCAGACTTCAGGGGGGCAGGATGGCTACACCTTC.

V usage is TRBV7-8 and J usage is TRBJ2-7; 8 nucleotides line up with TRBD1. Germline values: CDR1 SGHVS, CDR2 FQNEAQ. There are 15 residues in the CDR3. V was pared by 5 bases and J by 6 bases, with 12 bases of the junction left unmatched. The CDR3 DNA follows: TGTGCCAGCAGCCTCCTAGGACAGGGAAGGAGCGAGCAGTACTTC. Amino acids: CASSLLGQGRSEQYF.

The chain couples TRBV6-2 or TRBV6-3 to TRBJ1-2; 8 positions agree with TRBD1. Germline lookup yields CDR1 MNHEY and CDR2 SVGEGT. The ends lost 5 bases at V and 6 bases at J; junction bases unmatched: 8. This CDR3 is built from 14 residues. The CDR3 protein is CASSVQGADNGYTF. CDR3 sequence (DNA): TGTGCCAGCAGTGTCCAGGGGGCGGACAATGGCTACACCTTC.

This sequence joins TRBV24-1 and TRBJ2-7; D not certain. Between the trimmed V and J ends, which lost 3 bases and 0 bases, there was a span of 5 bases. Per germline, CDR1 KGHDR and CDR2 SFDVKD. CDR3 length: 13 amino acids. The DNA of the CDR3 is TGTGCCACCAGTGATCAGAGCTCCTACGAGCAGTACTTC. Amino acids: CATSDQSSYEQYF.

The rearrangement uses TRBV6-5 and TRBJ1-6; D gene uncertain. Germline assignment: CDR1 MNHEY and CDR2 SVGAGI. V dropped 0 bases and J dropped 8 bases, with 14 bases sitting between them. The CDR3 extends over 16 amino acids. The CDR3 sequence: CASSYSSLGSDSPLHF. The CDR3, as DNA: TGTGCCAGCAGTTACTCGAGCTTAGGGTCAGATTCACCCCTCCACTTT.

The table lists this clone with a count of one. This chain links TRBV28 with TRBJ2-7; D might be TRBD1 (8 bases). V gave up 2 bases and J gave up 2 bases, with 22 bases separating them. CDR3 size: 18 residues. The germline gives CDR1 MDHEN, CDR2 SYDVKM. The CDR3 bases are TGTGCCAGCAGTTTAACCGGACAGGGAGGGAGGGGCGCCTACGAGCAGTACTTC. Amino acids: CASSLTGQGGRGAYEQYF.

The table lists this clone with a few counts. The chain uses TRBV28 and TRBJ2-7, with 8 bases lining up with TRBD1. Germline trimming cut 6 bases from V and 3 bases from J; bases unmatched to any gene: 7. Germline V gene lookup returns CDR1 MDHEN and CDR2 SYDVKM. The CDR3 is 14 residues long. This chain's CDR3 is CASRGQGADYEQYF. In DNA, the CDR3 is TGTGCCAGCAGGGGGCAGGGGGCTGACTACGAGCAGTACTTC.

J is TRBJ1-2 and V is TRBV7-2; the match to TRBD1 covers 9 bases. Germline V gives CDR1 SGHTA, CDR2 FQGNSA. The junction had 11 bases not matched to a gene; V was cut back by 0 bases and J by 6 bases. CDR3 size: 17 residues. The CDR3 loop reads CASSLALQGTGKNGYTF. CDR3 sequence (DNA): TGTGCCAGCAGCTTAGCGCTACAGGGGACAGGGAAAAATGGCTACACCTTC. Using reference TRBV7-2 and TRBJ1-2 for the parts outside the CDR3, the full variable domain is GAGVSQSPSNKVTEKGKDVELRCDPISGHTALYWYRQSLGQGLEFLIYFQGNSAPDKSGLPSDRFSAERTGGSVSTLTIQRTQQEDSAVYLCASSLALQGTGKNGYTFGSGTRLTVV.

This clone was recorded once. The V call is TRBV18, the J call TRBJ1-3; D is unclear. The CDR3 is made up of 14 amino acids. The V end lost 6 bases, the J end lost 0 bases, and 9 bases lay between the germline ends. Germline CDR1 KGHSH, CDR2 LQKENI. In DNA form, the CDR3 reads TGTGCCAGCTCGGAACAGAACTCTGGAAACACCATATATTTT. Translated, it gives CASSEQNSGNTIYF.

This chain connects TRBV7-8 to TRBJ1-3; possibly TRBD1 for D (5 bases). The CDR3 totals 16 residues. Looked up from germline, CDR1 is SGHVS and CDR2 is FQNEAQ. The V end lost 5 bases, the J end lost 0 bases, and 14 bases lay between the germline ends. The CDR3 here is CASSPGGGSSGNTIYF. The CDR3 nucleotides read TGTGCCAGCAGCCCCGGGGGGGGTAGCTCTGGAAACACCATATATTTT.

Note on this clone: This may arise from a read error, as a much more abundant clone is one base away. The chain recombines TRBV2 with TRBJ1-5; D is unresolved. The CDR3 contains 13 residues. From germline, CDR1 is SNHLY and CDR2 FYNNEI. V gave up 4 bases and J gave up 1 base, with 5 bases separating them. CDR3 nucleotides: TGTGCCAGCAGTGCAGAGAGCAATCAGCCCCAGCATTTT. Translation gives CASSAESNQPQHF.

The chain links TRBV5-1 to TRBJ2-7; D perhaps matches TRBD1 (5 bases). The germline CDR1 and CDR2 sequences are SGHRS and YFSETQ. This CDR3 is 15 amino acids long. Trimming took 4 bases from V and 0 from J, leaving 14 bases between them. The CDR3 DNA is TGCGCCAGCAGCAGAACGCCGACAGACTCCTACGAGCAGTACTTC. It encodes CASSRTPTDSYEQYF. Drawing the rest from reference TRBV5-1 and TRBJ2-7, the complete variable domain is KAGVTQTPRYLIKTRGQQVTLSCSPISGHRSVSWYQQTPGQGLQFLFEYFSETQRNKGNFPGRFSGRQFSNSRSEMNVSTLELGDSALYLCASSRTPTDSYEQYFGPGTRLTVT.

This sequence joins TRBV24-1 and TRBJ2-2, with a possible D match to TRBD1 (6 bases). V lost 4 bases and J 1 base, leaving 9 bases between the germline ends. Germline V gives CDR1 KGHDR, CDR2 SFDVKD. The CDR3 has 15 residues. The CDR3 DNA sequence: TGTGCCACCAGTGACCCAGGGGTGAACACCGGGGAGCTGTTTTTT. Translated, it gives CATSDPGVNTGELFF.

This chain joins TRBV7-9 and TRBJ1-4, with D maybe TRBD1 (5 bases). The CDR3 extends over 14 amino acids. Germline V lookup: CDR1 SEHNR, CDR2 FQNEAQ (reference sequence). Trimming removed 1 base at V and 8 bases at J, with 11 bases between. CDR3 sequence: CASSLGQGGEKLFF. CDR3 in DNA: TGTGCCAGCAGCTTAGGGCAGGGTGGCGAAAAACTGTTTTTT.

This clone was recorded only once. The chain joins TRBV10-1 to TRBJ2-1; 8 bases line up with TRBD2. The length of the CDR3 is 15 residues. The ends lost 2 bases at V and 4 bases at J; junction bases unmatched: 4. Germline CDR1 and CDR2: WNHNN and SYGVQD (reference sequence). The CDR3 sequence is CASSERGGPYNEQFF. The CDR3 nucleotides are TGCGCCAGCAGTGAGCGGGGGGGCCCATACAATGAGCAGTTCTTC.

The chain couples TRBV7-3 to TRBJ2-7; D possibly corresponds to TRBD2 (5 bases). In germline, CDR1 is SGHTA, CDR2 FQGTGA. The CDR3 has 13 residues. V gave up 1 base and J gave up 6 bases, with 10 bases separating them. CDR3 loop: CASSLIPGSEQYF. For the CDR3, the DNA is TGTGCCAGCAGCTTAATTCCGGGGTCCGAGCAGTACTTC.